Listed below are T cell receptor beta chains from one sample, sequenced in a study of identical twins. Via MiXCR, TCRdb re-called the 5' RACE reads, giving one row per CDR3 protein. The top ten clones hold under 3.5% of a sample with fewer than 650,000 distinct CDR3 sequences, just under 10% of them seen once. These data also featured in a second study, about yellow fever vaccine responses in identical twins.

Sequenced: PBMCs. These receptors came from a woman under 30 in good health. Both conserved end residues are trimmed from each CDR3. A D gene is named only where the DNA matches it firmly.

v_call: TRBV5-6; j_call: TRBJ2-3; d_call: -; cdr3_aa: ASSLVPGGPTDTQY
v_call: TRBV12-3/TRBV12-4; j_call: TRBJ1-1; d_call: -; cdr3_aa: ASKRDTEAF
v_call: TRBV5-6; j_call: TRBJ1-4; d_call: -; cdr3_aa: ASSQGSANEKLF
v_call: TRBV7-9; j_call: TRBJ2-7; d_call: TRBD1; cdr3_aa: ASSPWTGASYEQY
v_call: TRBV6-1; j_call: TRBJ1-3; d_call: -; cdr3_aa: ASSPDSGTAGNTIY
v_call: TRBV29-1; j_call: TRBJ1-1; d_call: -; cdr3_aa: SGRGGGMNTEAF
v_call: TRBV6-5; j_call: TRBJ1-3; d_call: -; cdr3_aa: ASSFGTSSSGNTIY
v_call: TRBV25-1; j_call: TRBJ2-7; d_call: TRBD2; cdr3_aa: ASSDWGGEQY
v_call: TRBV7-8; j_call: TRBJ2-1; d_call: TRBD1; cdr3_aa: ASSLVGQGDEQF
v_call: TRBV7-8; j_call: TRBJ2-3; d_call: -; cdr3_aa: AIGRDGGPDTQY
v_call: TRBV20-1; j_call: TRBJ2-7; d_call: TRBD1; cdr3_aa: SARGQADYEQY
v_call: TRBV21-1; j_call: TRBJ1-1; d_call: -; cdr3_aa: ASSKEGGQMNTEAF
v_call: TRBV5-1; j_call: TRBJ2-5; d_call: -; cdr3_aa: ASSLEGFETQY
v_call: TRBV20-1; j_call: TRBJ2-7; d_call: TRBD2; cdr3_aa: SARQSLAGAHTRYEQY
v_call: TRBV29-1; j_call: TRBJ2-7; d_call: -; cdr3_aa: SVVPKGTSEQY
v_call: TRBV29-1; j_call: TRBJ2-7; d_call: TRBD2; cdr3_aa: SVMELAGYEQY
v_call: TRBV12-3/TRBV12-4; j_call: TRBJ2-2; d_call: -; cdr3_aa: ASSLFLGDLTGELF
v_call: TRBV10-3; j_call: TRBJ1-3; d_call: -; cdr3_aa: AGQDTGNTIY
v_call: TRBV7-3; j_call: TRBJ2-7; d_call: -; cdr3_aa: ASSLTPAYEQY
v_call: TRBV20-1; j_call: TRBJ2-1; d_call: TRBD2; cdr3_aa: SVIAGDRSSYNEQF
v_call: TRBV20-1; j_call: TRBJ2-7; d_call: -; cdr3_aa: SVLRPVTYEQY
v_call: TRBV7-9; j_call: TRBJ1-5; d_call: -; cdr3_aa: ASSSTGSGQPQH
v_call: TRBV9; j_call: TRBJ1-1; d_call: -; cdr3_aa: ASSVITGRGTEAF
v_call: TRBV20-1; j_call: TRBJ2-7; d_call: TRBD2; cdr3_aa: SARERLRRGFEQY
v_call: TRBV18; j_call: TRBJ2-7; d_call: -; cdr3_aa: ASSPDGWAYPSDYEQY
v_call: TRBV6-2/TRBV6-3; j_call: TRBJ2-1; d_call: -; cdr3_aa: ASSYLGDEQF
v_call: TRBV29-1; j_call: TRBJ2-3; d_call: TRBD1; cdr3_aa: SLGQGARADTQY
v_call: TRBV12-3/TRBV12-4; j_call: TRBJ1-1; d_call: TRBD1; cdr3_aa: ASRGTGDTEAF
v_call: TRBV2; j_call: TRBJ2-1; d_call: TRBD2; cdr3_aa: ASSSSGGAPEQF
v_call: TRBV7-9; j_call: TRBJ2-3; d_call: TRBD2; cdr3_aa: ASSPGLAGGIDTQY
v_call: TRBV4-3; j_call: TRBJ1-1; d_call: -; cdr3_aa: ASSQDMIETEAF
v_call: TRBV12-3/TRBV12-4; j_call: TRBJ2-3; d_call: -; cdr3_aa: ASNQGGLGDTQY
v_call: TRBV20-1; j_call: TRBJ2-3; d_call: TRBD1; cdr3_aa: SARKEDRGVNTDTQY
v_call: TRBV27; j_call: TRBJ1-1; d_call: TRBD1; cdr3_aa: ASSLSPTGRTEAF
v_call: TRBV20-1; j_call: TRBJ2-6; d_call: TRBD1; cdr3_aa: SAETGAPSGANVLT
v_call: TRBV19; j_call: TRBJ1-1; d_call: -; cdr3_aa: AHRNTEAF
v_call: TRBV5-1; j_call: TRBJ2-3; d_call: -; cdr3_aa: ASSLDGAGTDTQY
v_call: TRBV20-1; j_call: TRBJ1-2; d_call: -; cdr3_aa: SATGTDNYGYT
v_call: TRBV7-6; j_call: TRBJ2-7; d_call: -; cdr3_aa: ASSPVQVPYEQY
v_call: TRBV27; j_call: TRBJ2-7; d_call: TRBD2; cdr3_aa: ASSLIPPGGNRLAGRSMQY